The 7 T cell receptor beta chains presented below share a single source sample, sequenced in a study of Ad26.COV2.S vaccination and SARS-CoV-2 variants. Clones were sequenced by immunoSEQ multiplex PCR, and TCRdb holds only the in-frame ones, with some missing. This table has about 320,000 clones, around 85% appearing once. Indicated treatment: 15 to 20 received Ad26.COV2.S at low or high dose, single or two shots; about 5 received placebo; per-sample allocation not given. Sampling happened 63 days after the first vaccine or placebo injection. Specimen: peripheral blood, collected in a trial of Ad26.COV2.S vaccine versus placebo. Receptors originate from a person aged 18-60 years who received the Ad26.COV2.S COVID-19 vaccine or a placebo.

The V gene is TRBV19, the J gene TRBJ2-1, with no clear D. The CDR3 sequence is 12 residues long. CDR1 and CDR2 from the germline V gene are LNHDA and SQIVND (reference sequence). V lost 1 base, J lost 15 bases, and 13 bases lay in between. The CDR3 nucleotides are TGTGCCAGTAGTATAGGCCCCAGCGTATTGTTCTTC. It encodes CASSIGPSVLFF. The whole variable domain, filled in from reference TRBV19 and TRBJ2-1, reads DGGITQSPKYLFRKEGQNVTLSCEQNLNHDAMYWYRQDPGQGLRLIYYSQIVNDFQKGDIAEGYSVSREKKESFPLTVTSAQKNPTAFYLCASSIGPSVLFFGPGTRLTVL.

A remark on this clone: This same CDR3 is encoded by further DNA sequences in the sample. This CDR3 is CASSDPPNTEAFF. The CDR3 nucleotides are TGTGCCAGCAGTGACCCACCGAACACTGAAGCTTTCTTT. The chain employs TRBV6-1 and TRBJ1-1; no firm D call. Germline V gene lookup returns CDR1 MNHNS and CDR2 SASEGT. CDR3 length: 13 residues. V lost 3 bases, J lost 1 base, and 6 bases lay in between.

The chain carries TRBV12-3 or TRBV12-4 and TRBJ2-7; D might be TRBD2 (6 bases). The CDR3 length is 13 residues. V lost 5 bases and J lost 7, with 15 bases in between. The CDR3 protein is CASSPVAAGEQYF. The CDR3 nucleotides read TGTGCCAGCAGTCCGGTGGCGGCGGGGGAGCAGTACTTC.

Only one count was recorded for this clone. The chain uses TRBV18 and TRBJ2-1; the D gene could be TRBD1 or TRBD2 (7 bases each). Germline V lookup: CDR1 KGHSH, CDR2 LQKENI. This CDR3 has 15 amino acids. Deletions cut 3 bases from V and 5 bases from J, with 14 bases between. Written as DNA, the CDR3 is TGTGCCAGCTCACCGACGACAGGGAGGGACAATGAGCAGTTCTTC. Protein sequence: CASSPTTGRDNEQFF.

The gene calls are TRBV12-3 or TRBV12-4 and TRBJ1-4; D remains unclear. CDR3 size: 11 residues. V was shortened by 6 bases and J by 8 bases, with 7 bases between the two germline ends. This chain's CDR3 is CASREIEKLFF. DNA for the CDR3: TGTGCCAGCAGAGAGATAGAAAAACTGTTTTTT.

This chain links TRBV7-3 with TRBJ2-7, with 9 bases lining up with TRBD1. Unmatched junction bases numbered 12, after V lost 1 base and J lost 2 bases. The germline V gene encodes CDR1 SGHTA and CDR2 FQGTGA. This CDR3 region has 18 residues. The CDR3 DNA reads as TGTGCCAGCAGCTTAATGGTTAATGGGGACAGGGATACCTACGAGCAGTACTTC. Translation gives CASSLMVNGDRDTYEQYF.

The genes are TRBV5-1 and TRBJ2-3; 8 bases match TRBD1. CDR1 is SGHRS, CDR2 YFSETQ, per germline. With V trimmed by 6 bases and J by 1 base, 7 bases remained unmatched. The length of the CDR3 is 15 residues. The CDR3: CASKRDRLGTDTQYF. CDR3 sequence (DNA): TGCGCCAGCAAAAGGGACAGGCTGGGCACAGATACGCAGTATTTT. Together with reference TRBV5-1 and TRBJ2-3, the CDR3 gives the full variable domain: KAGVTQTPRYLIKTRGQQVTLSCSPISGHRSVSWYQQTPGQGLQFLFEYFSETQRNKGNFPGRFSGRQFSNSRSEMNVSTLELGDSALYLCASKRDRLGTDTQYFGPGTRLTVL.